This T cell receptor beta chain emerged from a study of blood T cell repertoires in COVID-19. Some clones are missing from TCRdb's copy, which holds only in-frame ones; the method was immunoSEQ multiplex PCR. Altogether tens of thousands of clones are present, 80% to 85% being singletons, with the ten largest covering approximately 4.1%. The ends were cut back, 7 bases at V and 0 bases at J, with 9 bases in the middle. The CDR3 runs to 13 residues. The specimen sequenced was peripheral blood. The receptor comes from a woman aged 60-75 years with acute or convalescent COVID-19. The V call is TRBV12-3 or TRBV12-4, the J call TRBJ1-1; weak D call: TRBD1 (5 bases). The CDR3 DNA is TGTGCCAGCACCCGGACATTGAACACTGAAGCTTTCTTT. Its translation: CASTRTLNTEAFF.